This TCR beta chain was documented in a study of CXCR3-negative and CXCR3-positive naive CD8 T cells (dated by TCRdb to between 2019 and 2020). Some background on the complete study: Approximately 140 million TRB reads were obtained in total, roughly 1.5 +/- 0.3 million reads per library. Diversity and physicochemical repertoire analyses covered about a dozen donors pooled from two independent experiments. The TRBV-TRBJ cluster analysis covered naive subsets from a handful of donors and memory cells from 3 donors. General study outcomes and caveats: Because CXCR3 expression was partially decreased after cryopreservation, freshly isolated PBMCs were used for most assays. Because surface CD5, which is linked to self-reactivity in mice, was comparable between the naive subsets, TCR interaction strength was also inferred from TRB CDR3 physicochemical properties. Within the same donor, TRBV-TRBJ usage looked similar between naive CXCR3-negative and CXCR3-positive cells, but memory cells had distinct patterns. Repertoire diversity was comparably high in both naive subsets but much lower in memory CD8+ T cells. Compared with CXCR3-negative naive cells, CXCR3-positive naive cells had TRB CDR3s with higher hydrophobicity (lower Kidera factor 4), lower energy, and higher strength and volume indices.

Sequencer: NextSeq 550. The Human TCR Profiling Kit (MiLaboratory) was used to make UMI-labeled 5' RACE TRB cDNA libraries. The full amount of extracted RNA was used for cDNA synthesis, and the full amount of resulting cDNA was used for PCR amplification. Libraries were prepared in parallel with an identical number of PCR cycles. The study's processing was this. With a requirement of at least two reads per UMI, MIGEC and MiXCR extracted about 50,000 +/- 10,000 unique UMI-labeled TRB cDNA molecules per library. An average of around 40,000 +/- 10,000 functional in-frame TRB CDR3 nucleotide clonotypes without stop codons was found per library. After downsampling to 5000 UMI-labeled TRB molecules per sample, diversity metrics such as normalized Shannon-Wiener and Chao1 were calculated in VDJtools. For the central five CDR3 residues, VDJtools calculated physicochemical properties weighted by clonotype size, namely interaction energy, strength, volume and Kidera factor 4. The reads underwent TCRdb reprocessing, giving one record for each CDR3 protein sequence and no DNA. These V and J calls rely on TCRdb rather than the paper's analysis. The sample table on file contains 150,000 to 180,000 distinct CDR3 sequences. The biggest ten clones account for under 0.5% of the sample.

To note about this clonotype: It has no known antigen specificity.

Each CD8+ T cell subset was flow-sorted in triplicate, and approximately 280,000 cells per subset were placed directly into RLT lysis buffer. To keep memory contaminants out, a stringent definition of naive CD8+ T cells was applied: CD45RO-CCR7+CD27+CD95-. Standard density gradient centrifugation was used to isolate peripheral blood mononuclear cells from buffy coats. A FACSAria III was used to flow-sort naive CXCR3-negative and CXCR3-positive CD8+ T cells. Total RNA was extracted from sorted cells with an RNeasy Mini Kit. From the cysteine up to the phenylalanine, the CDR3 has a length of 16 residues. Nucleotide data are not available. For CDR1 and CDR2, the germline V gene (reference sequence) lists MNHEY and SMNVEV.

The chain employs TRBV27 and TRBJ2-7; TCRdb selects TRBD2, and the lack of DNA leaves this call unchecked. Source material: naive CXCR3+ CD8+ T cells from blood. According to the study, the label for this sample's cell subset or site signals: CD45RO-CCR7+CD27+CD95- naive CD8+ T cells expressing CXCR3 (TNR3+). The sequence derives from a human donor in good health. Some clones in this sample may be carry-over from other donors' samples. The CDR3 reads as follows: CASSRVAGMGSYEQYF.